This T cell receptor beta chain is from a study of T cells in Graves' hyperthyroidism and ophthalmopathy. Study-level information: Peripheral blood was taken when the disease was first diagnosed, before any treatment began.

Authors of the study amplified TCR beta CDR3 regions from RNA transcripts. A set of HTBI primers served as the primers for a first-round RT-PCR of the TCR CDR3. Each CDR3 protein is one row after TCRdb ran MiXCR on the multiplex PCR reads. The profile shows 700,000 or so distinct CDR3 sequences, roughly 15% of them singletons. Diagnosis rested on symptoms, serum thyroxine and TRAb, thyroid ultrasound, and orbital computed tomography. PBMCs were obtained from over 8.5 ml fresh peripheral blood. With 8 bases removed from V and 0 bases from J, the gap between germline ends came to 13 bases. CDR3 length: 15 residues. Per germline, CDR1 SGHTA and CDR2 FQGNSA. This clonotype has a count of ten or more.

J is TRBJ2-2 and V is TRBV7-2; D perhaps matches TRBD2 (5 bases). This receptor was obtained from a woman in her fifties or sixties with Graves' ophthalmopathy. Sequences were obtained from blood. CDR3 DNA: TGTGCCAGCGGGCGGGTCATCGCGAACACCGGGGAGCTGTTTTTT. As protein: CASGRVIANTGELFF. Using reference TRBV7-2 and TRBJ2-2 for the parts outside the CDR3, the full variable domain is GAGVSQSPSNKVTEKGKDVELRCDPISGHTALYWYRQSLGQGLEFLIYFQGNSAPDKSGLPSDRFSAERTGGSVSTLTIQRTQQEDSAVYLCASGRVIANTGELFFGEGSRLTVL.